The clone carrying this T cell receptor beta chain was observed a few times. The antigen is undetermined. Germline CDR1 and CDR2: MNHNS and SASEGT. This CDR3 has 12 residues. With V trimmed by 5 bases and J by 7 bases, 4 bases remained unmatched. Authors' analysis steps: CDR3 was compared across clinicopathological groups, and the resulting differences were used to build a distant-metastasis classifier for papillary thyroid cancer. TCRdb redid the clone calls on the PCR reads using MiXCR. TCRdb assigned the V and J calls; the authors' analysis was not used. The sample has over 14,000 clones, over 25% seen once. This sample is part of a study of metastatic and nonmetastatic thyroid tumors. Study overall: Comparison of repertoires was carried out across blood and tumor or nodule tissue from malignant and benign thyroid patients. Findings and caveats of the study: Significantly higher TCR beta diversity was reportedly seen in malignant thyroid tumors than benign nodules, in blood and tumor.

Not a single patient had been given any form of treatment at any point before undergoing thyroid surgery. This chain links TRBV6-1 with TRBJ1-2; 7 bases are a match to TRBD1. Sequenced sample: tumor tissue. The TCR originated in a female donor with papillary thyroid cancer or a benign thyroid nodule (not recorded which). Some clones in this sample may be carry-over from other donors' samples. This CDR3 is CASSPGGGGYTF. The DNA of the CDR3 is TGTGCCAGCAGTCCAGGGGGAGGTGGCTACACCTTC.